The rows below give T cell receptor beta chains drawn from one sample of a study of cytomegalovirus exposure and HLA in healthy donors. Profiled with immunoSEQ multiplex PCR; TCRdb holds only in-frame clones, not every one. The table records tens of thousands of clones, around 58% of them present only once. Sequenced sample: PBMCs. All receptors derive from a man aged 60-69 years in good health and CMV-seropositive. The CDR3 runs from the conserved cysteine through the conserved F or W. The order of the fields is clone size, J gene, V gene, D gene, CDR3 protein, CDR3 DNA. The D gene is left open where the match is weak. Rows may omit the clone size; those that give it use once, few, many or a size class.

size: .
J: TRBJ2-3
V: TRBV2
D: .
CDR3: CASSRRNPSTDTQYF
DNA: TGTGCCAGCAGTAGGCGGAACCCTAGCACAGATACGCAGTATTTT

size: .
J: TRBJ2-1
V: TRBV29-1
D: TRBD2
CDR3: CSVTKGLAEEQFF
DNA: TGCAGCGTGACTAAGGGACTAGCGGAAGAGCAGTTCTTC

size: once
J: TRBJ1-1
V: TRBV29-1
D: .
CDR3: CSVEEPNSNEAFF
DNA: TGCAGCGTTGAAGAACCCAACAGTAATGAAGCTTTCTTT

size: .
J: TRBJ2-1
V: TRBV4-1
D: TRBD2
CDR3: CASSQERLAGVDEQFF
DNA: TGCGCCAGCAGCCAAGAGAGACTAGCGGGAGTGGATGAGCAGTTCTTC

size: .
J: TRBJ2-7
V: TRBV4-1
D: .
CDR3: CASSQAPGQYEQYF
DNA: TGCGCCAGCAGCCAAGCCCCAGGCCAGTACGAGCAGTACTTC

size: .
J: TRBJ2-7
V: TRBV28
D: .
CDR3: CASSLNPPGHEQYF
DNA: TGTGCCAGCAGTTTAAACCCCCCGGGTCACGAGCAGTACTTC

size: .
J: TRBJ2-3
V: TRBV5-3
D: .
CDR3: CARSFGKAAWVASTDTQYF
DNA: TGTGCCAGAAGCTTCGGGAAGGCGGCGTGGGTCGCAAGCACAGATACGCAGTATTTT

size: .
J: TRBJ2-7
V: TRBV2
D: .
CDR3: CASRNLYEQYF
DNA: TGTGCCAGCAGAAATCTCTACGAGCAGTACTTC

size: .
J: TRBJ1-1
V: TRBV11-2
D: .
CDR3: CASSPTNTEAFF
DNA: TGTGCCAGCAGCCCTACGAACACTGAAGCTTTCTTT

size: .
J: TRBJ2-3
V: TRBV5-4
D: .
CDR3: CASKQELGTDTQYF
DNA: TGTGCCAGCAAACAGGAGCTGGGCACAGATACGCAGTATTTT

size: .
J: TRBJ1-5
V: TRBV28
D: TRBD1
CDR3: CASSQGTAGNQPQHF
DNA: TGTGCCAGCAGTCAAGGGACAGCTGGAAATCAGCCCCAGCATTTT

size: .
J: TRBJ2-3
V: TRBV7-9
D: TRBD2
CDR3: CASSFCGLAGCTDTQYF
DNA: TGTGCCAGCAGCTTCTGCGGACTAGCGGGATGTACAGATACGCAGTATTTT

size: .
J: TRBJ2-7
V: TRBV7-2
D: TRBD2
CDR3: CASSLLWAGGSSYEQYF
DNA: TGTGCCAGCAGCTTATTGTGGGCGGGGGGAAGCTCCTACGAGCAGTACTTC

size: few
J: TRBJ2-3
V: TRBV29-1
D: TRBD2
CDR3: CSVEDLQREGLLTDTQYF
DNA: TGCAGCGTTGAAGATCTTCAGCGGGAGGGCCTTCTCACAGATACGCAGTATTTT

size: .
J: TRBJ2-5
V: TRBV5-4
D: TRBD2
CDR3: CASSPGLTETQYF
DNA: TGTGCCAGCAGCCCGGGACTAACAGAGACCCAGTACTTC

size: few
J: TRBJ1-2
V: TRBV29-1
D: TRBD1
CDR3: CSVEVRGSGQGNYGYTF
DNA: TGCAGCGTTGAAGTAAGGGGGTCAGGACAGGGCAACTATGGCTACACCTTC

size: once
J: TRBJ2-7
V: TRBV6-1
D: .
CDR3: CASSLGAGYEQYF
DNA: TGTGCCAGCTCCCTGGGGGCGGGCTACGAGCAGTACTTC

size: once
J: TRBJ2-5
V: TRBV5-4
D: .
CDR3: CAGSFFPEGTQYF
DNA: TGTGCCGGCAGCTTTTTCCCCGAGGGGACCCAGTACTTC

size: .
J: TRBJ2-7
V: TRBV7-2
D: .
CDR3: CASSLGRGYEQYF
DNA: TGTGCCAGCAGTTTAGGACGGGGCTACGAGCAGTACTTC

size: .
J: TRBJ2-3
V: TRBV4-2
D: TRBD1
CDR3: CASSRILGTGGFGDTQYF
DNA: TGTGCCAGCAGCCGTATACTCGGGACAGGGGGTTTCGGAGATACGCAGTATTTT

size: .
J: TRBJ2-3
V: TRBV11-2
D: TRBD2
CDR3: CASSPRLALTDTQYF
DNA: TGTGCCAGCAGCCCAAGACTAGCGCTCACAGATACGCAGTATTTT

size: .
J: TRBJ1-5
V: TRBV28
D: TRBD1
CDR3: CASSPGQGGNQPQHF
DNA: TGTGCCAGCAGTCCAGGACAGGGTGGCAATCAGCCCCAGCATTTT

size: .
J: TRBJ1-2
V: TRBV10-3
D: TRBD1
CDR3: CAISESGQAGGYTF
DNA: TGTGCCATCAGTGAGTCGGGACAGGCGGGGGGCTACACCTTC

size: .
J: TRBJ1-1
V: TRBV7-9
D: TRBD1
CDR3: CASSPQTGAVNTEAFF
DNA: TGTGCCAGCAGCCCCCAGACAGGGGCCGTGAACACTGAAGCTTTCTTT

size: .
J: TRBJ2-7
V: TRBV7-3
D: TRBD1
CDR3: CASSSTGGEQYF
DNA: TGTGCCAGCAGCTCAACAGGGGGCGAGCAGTACTTC

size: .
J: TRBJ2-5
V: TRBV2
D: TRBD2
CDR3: CASRTPKAGGPRETQYF
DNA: TGTGCCAGCAGAACTCCGAAAGCGGGAGGGCCCCGAGAGACCCAGTACTTC

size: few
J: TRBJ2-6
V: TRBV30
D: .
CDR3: CAWSAVPGANVLTF
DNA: TGTGCCTGGAGTGCAGTTCCTGGGGCCAACGTCCTGACTTTC

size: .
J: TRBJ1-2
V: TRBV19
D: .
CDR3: CASREGGRDGYTF
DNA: TGTGCCAGTAGGGAAGGAGGTAGGGATGGCTACACCTTC

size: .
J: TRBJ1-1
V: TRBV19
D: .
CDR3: CASSHPGLNTEAFF
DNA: TGTGCCAGTAGTCACCCAGGGCTTAACACTGAAGCTTTCTTT